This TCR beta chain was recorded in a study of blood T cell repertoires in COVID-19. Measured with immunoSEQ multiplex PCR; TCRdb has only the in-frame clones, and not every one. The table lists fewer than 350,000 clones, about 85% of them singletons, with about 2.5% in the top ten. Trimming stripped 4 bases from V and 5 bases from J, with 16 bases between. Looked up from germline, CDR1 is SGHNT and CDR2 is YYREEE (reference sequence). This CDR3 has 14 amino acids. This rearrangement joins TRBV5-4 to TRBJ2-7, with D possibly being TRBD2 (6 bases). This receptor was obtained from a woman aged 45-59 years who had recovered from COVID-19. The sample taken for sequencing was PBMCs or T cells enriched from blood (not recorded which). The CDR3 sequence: CASSPTRRGNEQYF. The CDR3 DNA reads TGTGCCAGCAGCCCCACACGGCGGGGCAACGAGCAGTACTTC.